Listed below are T cell receptor beta chains from one sample, sequenced in a study of early T cells in non-severe SARS-CoV-2 infection. TCRdb called the 5' RACE reads again in MiXCR, with one record for every CDR3 protein. The sample lists roughly 28,000 distinct CDR3 sequences, approximately 4.4% occurring once. The sequenced sample was whole blood. Source of these receptors: an adult who was a healthcare worker with PCR-confirmed SARS-CoV-2 infection or an uninfected control (not recorded which). Each CDR3 is given with its conserved first and last residue. Fields, in order: clone size, V gene, D gene, CDR3 length, J gene, CDR3 protein, CDR3 DNA. The D gene is left open where the match is weak. Clone size appears in some rows only: once, few, many, or a class for an expanded clone.

size: -
V: TRBV5-5
D: -
length: 14
J: TRBJ1-3
CDR3: CASSFWGPGNTIYF
DNA: TGTGCCAGCAGCTTTTGGGGCCCTGGAAACACCATATATTTT

size: few
V: TRBV7-9
D: -
length: 15
J: TRBJ2-5
CDR3: CASSRTIAGGETQYF
DNA: TGTGCCAGCAGCCGCACTATCGCTGGGGGAGAGACCCAGTACTTC

size: -
V: TRBV6-5
D: -
length: 14
J: TRBJ2-3
CDR3: CASRNRGRTDTQYF
DNA: TGTGCCAGCAGGAATCGGGGCCGCACAGATACGCAGTATTTT

size: -
V: TRBV9
D: -
length: 16
J: TRBJ1-1
CDR3: CASSVGRGAGFTEAFF
DNA: TGTGCCAGCAGCGTCGGAAGAGGGGCGGGTTTCACTGAAGCTTTCTTT

size: many
V: TRBV7-9
D: -
length: 15
J: TRBJ1-1
CDR3: CASSLATPKNTEAFF
DNA: TGTGCCAGCAGCTTAGCGACGCCGAAGAACACTGAAGCTTTCTTT

size: -
V: TRBV13
D: TRBD2
length: 21
J: TRBJ2-2
CDR3: CASSASPGLAGAHENTGELFF
DNA: TGTGCCAGCAGCGCCTCTCCGGGACTAGCGGGAGCGCACGAGAACACCGGGGAGCTGTTTTTT

size: -
V: TRBV18
D: TRBD2
length: 16
J: TRBJ2-3
CDR3: CASSSPGTKVTDTQYF
DNA: TGTGCCAGCTCATCTCCGGGGACTAAGGTTACAGATACGCAGTATTTT

size: many
V: TRBV7-8
D: -
length: 16
J: TRBJ2-3
CDR3: CASSRSGQVIGDTQYF
DNA: TGTGCCAGCAGCCGTAGCGGCCAGGTGATCGGAGATACGCAGTATTTT

size: few
V: TRBV9
D: -
length: 15
J: TRBJ2-3
CDR3: CASSRGSLRTDTQYF
DNA: TGTGCCAGCAGCCGGGGGTCCCTTCGCACAGATACGCAGTATTTT

size: many
V: TRBV20-1
D: TRBD2
length: 15
J: TRBJ2-1
CDR3: CSAPGLALPYNEQFF
DNA: TGCAGTGCGCCGGGACTAGCGTTACCCTACAATGAGCAGTTCTTC

size: many
V: TRBV12-2
D: -
length: 13
J: TRBJ2-7
CDR3: CASRLSRAYEQYF
DNA: TGTGCAAGTCGCTTATCTAGGGCTTACGAGCAGTACTTC

size: many
V: TRBV5-1
D: -
length: 11
J: TRBJ2-7
CDR3: CASRGEYEQYF
DNA: TGCGCCAGCAGGGGGGAGTACGAGCAGTACTTC

size: -
V: TRBV11-2
D: -
length: 11
J: TRBJ1-5
CDR3: CASSHGQPQHF
DNA: TGTGCCAGCAGCCACGGTCAGCCCCAGCATTTT

size: -
V: TRBV7-9
D: -
length: 12
J: TRBJ1-4
CDR3: CASRDDTEKLFF
DNA: TGTGCCAGCAGGGACGATACTGAAAAACTGTTTTTT

size: many
V: TRBV9
D: TRBD1
length: 13
J: TRBJ1-1
CDR3: CASSGQGRTEAFF
DNA: TGTGCCAGCAGCGGACAGGGGAGAACTGAAGCTTTCTTT

size: -
V: TRBV6-5
D: -
length: 12
J: TRBJ2-7
CDR3: CASGRDSYEQYF
DNA: TGTGCCAGCGGCCGGGATTCCTACGAGCAGTACTTC

size: many
V: TRBV12-3/TRBV12-4
D: TRBD1
length: 16
J: TRBJ2-1
CDR3: CASTPMDRASFGEQFF
DNA: TGTGCCAGCACCCCCATGGACAGGGCCTCCTTTGGTGAGCAGTTCTTC

size: many
V: TRBV11-2
D: -
length: 14
J: TRBJ2-7
CDR3: CASSLGRGRLEQYF
DNA: TGTGCCAGCAGCTTAGGTCGTGGGAGGCTCGAGCAGTACTTC

size: few
V: TRBV18
D: TRBD1
length: 14
J: TRBJ2-7
CDR3: CASSPGQGPYEQYF
DNA: TGTGCCAGCTCACCGGGACAGGGACCCTACGAGCAGTACTTC

size: -
V: TRBV5-1
D: -
length: 14
J: TRBJ2-7
CDR3: CASSLDGSLYEQYF
DNA: TGCGCCAGCAGCTTGGACGGGAGTCTCTACGAGCAGTACTTC

size: many
V: TRBV4-2
D: -
length: 13
J: TRBJ2-7
CDR3: CASSQVRGDEQYF
DNA: TGTGCCAGCAGCCAAGTGCGGGGAGACGAGCAGTACTTC

size: many
V: TRBV6-2/TRBV6-3
D: -
length: 13
J: TRBJ2-5
CDR3: CASSRTPTGTQYF
DNA: TGTGCCAGCAGCCGGACTCCCACGGGGACCCAGTACTTC

size: many
V: TRBV12-3/TRBV12-4
D: -
length: 14
J: TRBJ2-5
CDR3: CASSQQGFGETQYF
DNA: TGTGCCAGCAGCCAACAGGGATTTGGAGAGACCCAGTACTTC

size: many
V: TRBV20-1
D: -
length: 14
J: TRBJ1-1
CDR3: CSARYRDLTTEAFF
DNA: TGCAGTGCTAGATACCGGGACCTGACAACTGAAGCTTTCTTT

size: many
V: TRBV4-2
D: -
length: 17
J: TRBJ2-1
CDR3: CASSQAEAPTTRRGKFF
DNA: TGTGCCAGCAGCCAAGCCGAGGCCCCCACTACTAGGCGTGGGAAGTTCTTC

size: many
V: TRBV5-4
D: -
length: 17
J: TRBJ2-6
CDR3: CASSLGSARAGANVLTF
DNA: TGTGCCAGCAGCCTGGGGTCCGCTCGGGCTGGGGCCAACGTCCTGACTTTC

size: many
V: TRBV20-1
D: -
length: 12
J: TRBJ1-3
CDR3: CSASSSGNTIYF
DNA: TGCAGTGCCTCGAGCTCTGGAAACACCATATATTTT

size: many
V: TRBV3-1
D: -
length: 12
J: TRBJ1-2
CDR3: CASSQDHTTYTF
DNA: TGTGCCAGCAGCCAAGATCACACCACCTACACCTTC

size: -
V: TRBV6-5
D: -
length: 15
J: TRBJ2-7
CDR3: CASSYDGVNSYEQYF
DNA: TGTGCCAGCAGTTACGACGGGGTAAACTCCTACGAGCAGTACTTC

size: few
V: TRBV28
D: TRBD1
length: 16
J: TRBJ2-2
CDR3: CASSLWGTAFAGELFF
DNA: TGTGCCAGCAGTTTATGGGGGACAGCTTTTGCCGGGGAGCTGTTTTTT

size: -
V: TRBV29-1
D: TRBD1
length: 14
J: TRBJ2-6
CDR3: CSVGTGAGANVLTF
DNA: TGCAGCGTTGGAACAGGGGCCGGGGCCAACGTCCTGACTTTC

size: many
V: TRBV20-1
D: TRBD1
length: 14
J: TRBJ2-1
CDR3: CSARKGAAGNEQFF
DNA: TGCAGTGCTAGAAAGGGGGCTGCTGGCAATGAGCAGTTCTTC

size: few
V: TRBV6-6
D: -
length: 13
J: TRBJ1-2
CDR3: CASSKDGYYGYTF
DNA: TGTGCCAGCAGTAAGGACGGCTACTATGGCTACACCTTC

size: medium-sized
V: TRBV29-1
D: -
length: 14
J: TRBJ2-1
CDR3: CSDKKGPSYNEQFF
DNA: TGCAGCGACAAGAAGGGGCCCTCCTACAATGAGCAGTTCTTC

size: many
V: TRBV13
D: -
length: 18
J: TRBJ2-3
CDR3: CASSLASLWRTSTDTQYF
DNA: TGTGCCAGCAGCTTGGCCTCTCTCTGGCGGACTAGCACAGATACGCAGTATTTT

size: few
V: TRBV11-1
D: TRBD1
length: 13
J: TRBJ1-6
CDR3: CASSSQQGKPLHF
DNA: TGTGCCAGCAGCTCGCAACAGGGGAAACCCCTCCACTTT

size: many
V: TRBV29-1
D: TRBD2
length: 16
J: TRBJ2-1
CDR3: CSVWTSGSKGYNEQFF
DNA: TGCAGCGTCTGGACTAGCGGCTCCAAGGGTTACAATGAGCAGTTCTTC